A single sample gave rise to the 30 T cell receptor beta chains below, sequenced in a study of blood T cell repertoires in COVID-19. Sequencing used immunoSEQ multiplex PCR; TCRdb keeps in-frame clones, though not all of them. Found here are about 34,000 clones, roughly three quarters of them singletons; the top ten hold over 30%. Sequencing used peripheral blood. Source of these receptors: a man older than 75 with acute or convalescent COVID-19.

This clone was detected only a few times. The CDR3 is CASSNGEGEKLFF. The CDR3 DNA reads as TGTGCCAGTAGTAACGGGGAGGGGGAAAAACTGTTTTTT. The chain uses TRBV19 and TRBJ1-4; the D gene is possibly TRBD1 (5 bases). In germline, CDR1 is LNHDA, CDR2 SQIVND (reference sequence). Trimming pared 4 bases from V and 8 bases from J, leaving 11 bases between. The CDR3 sequence is 13 residues long.

This chain joins TRBV5-4 and TRBJ2-5; 8 bases agree with TRBD2. This CDR3 region has 16 residues. Germline V lookup: CDR1 SGHNT, CDR2 YYREEE (reference sequence). V dropped 4 bases and J dropped 0; count of bases not matched to a gene: 8. In nucleotides, the CDR3 is TGTGCCAGCAGCCCCCTGGGCGGGGGGAACCAAGAGACCCAGTACTTC. It specifies CASSPLGGGNQETQYF.

The chain employs TRBV6-6 and TRBJ2-3; D gene uncertain. Germline CDR1 and CDR2: MNHNY and SVGAGI (reference sequence). The CDR3 spans 12 residues. V was trimmed by 0 bases and J by 4 bases, leaving 2 bases between them. CDR3 DNA sequence: TGTGCCAGCAGTTACTCCTCAGATACGCAGTATTTT. It specifies CASSYSSDTQYF.

CDR3 DNA: TGCGCCAGCACCACGGCAGGGGGAAATTCACCCCTCCACTTT. It encodes CASTTAGGNSPLHF. The J gene is TRBJ1-6, the V gene TRBV5-1; 7 bases agree with TRBD1. The CDR3 is 14 residues long. CDR1 and CDR2 from the germline V gene are SGHRS and YFSETQ. V was clipped by 6 bases and J by 7 bases; unmatched bases: 7.

This chain connects TRBV2 to TRBJ1-5; 7 nucleotides align to TRBD1. Per the germline V gene, CDR1 is SNHLY and CDR2 is FYNNEI. V lost 3 bases and J lost 2; bases outside the gene matches: 4. The CDR3 spans 15 residues. The DNA of the CDR3 is TGTGCCAGCAGTGACGAGGGGGCGGGCAATCAGCCCCAGCATTTT. It translates to CASSDEGAGNQPQHF.

V is TRBV5-8 and J is TRBJ2-2; 9 bases line up with TRBD2. The length of the CDR3 is 18 residues. The junction had 8 bases not matched to a gene; V was cut back by 0 bases and J by 2 bases. In germline, CDR1 is SGHTS, CDR2 YDEGEE. The CDR3 nucleotides read TGTGCCAGCAGCTTGGCGCGGGTAGCGGGAGACAACACCGGGGAGCTGTTTTTT. It translates to CASSLARVAGDNTGELFF.

The chain has TRBV5-1 and TRBJ2-2, with TRBD1 matching 9 bases. Per germline, CDR1 SGHRS and CDR2 YFSETQ. Trimming removed 0 bases from V and 5 bases from J; junction bases left unmatched: 5. The CDR3 is made up of 16 amino acids. CDR3 in amino acids: CASSLEGQGGTGELFF. As DNA, the CDR3 is TGCGCCAGCAGCTTGGAGGGACAGGGTGGGACCGGGGAGCTGTTTTTT.

This rearrangement joins TRBV4-3 to TRBJ1-2; D is perhaps TRBD1 (6 bases). V dropped 3 bases and J dropped 2 bases, with 10 bases sitting between them. This CDR3 region has 14 residues. The germline V gene has CDR1 LGHNA and CDR2 YSLEER. The CDR3: CASSHLGQNYGYTF. For the CDR3, the DNA is TGCGCCAGCAGCCATTTAGGACAGAACTATGGCTACACCTTC.

The chain links TRBV13 to TRBJ1-1, with a possible D match to TRBD1 (5 bases). CDR1 is PRHDT and CDR2 is FYEKMQ in the germline V gene (reference sequence). Trimming left V 7 bases short and J 1 base short, with 16 bases between. There are 15 residues in the CDR3. The CDR3 protein is CASTIGATRNTEAFF. Written as DNA, the CDR3 is TGTGCCAGCACTATAGGGGCAACCAGGAACACTGAAGCTTTCTTT.

The J gene is TRBJ2-7, the V gene TRBV5-3, with 14 bases aligning to TRBD2. TRBV5-3 falls under the ORF class, with uncertain function. CDR3 length: 18 residues. Trimming took 5 bases from V and 2 from J; bases not matched to a gene: 12. For the CDR3, the DNA is TGTGCCAGAAGGGAGACTAGCGGGAGGGTAAAGGGGGCCTACGAGCAGTACTTC. This encodes CARRETSGRVKGAYEQYF.

The V gene is TRBV7-8, the J gene TRBJ2-7; D might be TRBD2 (7 bases). There are 16 residues in the CDR3. Germline V gives CDR1 SGHVS, CDR2 FQNEAQ. V lost 5 bases and J 0 bases, leaving 17 bases between the germline ends. Here the CDR3 DNA reads TGTGCCAGCAGCCCAGGGGACTACCGGATCTCCTACGAGCAGTACTTC. This gives the protein CASSPGDYRISYEQYF.

This chain joins TRBV27 and TRBJ2-2; the match to TRBD2 covers 10 bases. The CDR3 loop spans 16 amino acids. V shed 7 bases and J 5 bases; nucleotides not matched to a gene: 10. Germline values: CDR1 MNHEY, CDR2 SMNVEV (reference sequence). The CDR3 loop is CASKKYVTSGTGELFF. The DNA of the CDR3 is TGTGCCAGCAAGAAGTACGTGACTAGCGGGACCGGGGAGCTGTTTTTT.

The chain couples TRBV2 to TRBJ2-7, with 9 nucleotides matching TRBD2. V shed 9 bases, J shed 0 bases, and the junction held 6 bases outside the gene matches. Germline V gene sequence: CDR1 SNHLY, CDR2 FYNNEI. The CDR3 totals 14 residues. CDR3 protein: CASSSGGLSYEQYF. Written as DNA, the CDR3 is TGTGCCAGTAGTAGCGGGGGCCTCTCCTACGAGCAGTACTTC.

The V call is TRBV4-2, the J call TRBJ2-7, with 7 bases matching TRBD1. The CDR3 has 16 amino acids. With V trimmed by 0 bases and J by 0 bases, 5 bases remained unmatched. In germline, CDR1 is LGHNA, CDR2 YNFKEQ. The CDR3 DNA reads TGTGCCAGCAGCCAAGATCAGGCAGGGGGCTCCTACGAGCAGTACTTC. It yields the protein CASSQDQAGGSYEQYF.

The V gene is TRBV7-3, the J gene TRBJ2-2; TRBD1 might be the D (6 bases). There are 15 residues in the CDR3. Trimming removed 5 bases at V and 5 bases at J, with 15 bases between. CDR1 is SGHTA, CDR2 FQGTGA, per germline. The CDR3 protein is CASSLQGSRTGELFF. The CDR3 DNA is TGTGCCAGCAGCCTCCAGGGGTCGAGGACCGGGGAGCTGTTTTTT.

This clone was counted once. The chain joins TRBV25-1 to TRBJ1-2; D ambiguous. The ends were cut back, 6 bases at V and 0 bases at J, with 8 bases in the middle. Germline lookup yields CDR1 MGHDK and CDR2 SYGVNS. The CDR3 has 13 amino acids. The CDR3 is CASSVEANYGYTF. In DNA, the CDR3 is TGTGCCAGCAGCGTCGAGGCTAACTATGGCTACACCTTC.

The V call is TRBV12-3 or TRBV12-4, the J call TRBJ2-5; 7 positions match TRBD1. This CDR3 comprises 12 residues. V shed 6 bases, J shed 4 bases, and the junction held 2 bases outside the gene matches. CDR3 bases: TGTGCCAGCAGGCGGACAGGAGAGACCCAGTACTTC. Translating gives CASRRTGETQYF.

The rearrangement joins TRBV10-3 to TRBJ1-5; TRBD1 might be the D (5 bases). The V and J ends lost 0 bases and 1 base respectively, with 13 bases between them. This CDR3 has 17 residues. Germline V gives CDR1 ENHRY, CDR2 SYGVKD. The CDR3 DNA reads TGTGCCATCAGTGAGTCTAAGGCAGGGCCAAGCAATCAGCCCCAGCATTTT. Its translation: CAISESKAGPSNQPQHF.

The CDR3 DNA sequence: TGTGCCAGCAGCTTCCGGTACCAAGAGACCCAGTACTTC. Amino acids: CASSFRYQETQYF. The rearrangement links TRBV7-3 to TRBJ2-5; D unresolved. The CDR3 covers 13 residues. Germline values: CDR1 SGHTA, CDR2 FQGTGA. V lost 3 bases and J 0 bases, leaving 5 bases between the germline ends.

The gene calls are TRBV27 and TRBJ1-4; D perhaps matches TRBD1 (6 bases). The CDR3 extends over 12 amino acids. Germline V lookup: CDR1 MNHEY, CDR2 SMNVEV (reference sequence). The V end was cut by 4 bases, the J end by 10 bases, with 10 bases between. The CDR3 here is CASSSGGRKLFF. The DNA for the CDR3 is TGTGCCAGCAGTTCGGGGGGGCGAAAACTGTTTTTT.

The chain links TRBV5-6 to TRBJ2-7, with 8 bases that match TRBD1. Germline CDR1 SGHDT, CDR2 YYEEEE. Trimming removed 3 bases from V and 3 bases from J; junction bases left unmatched: 8. This CDR3 is 15 amino acids long. The CDR3 DNA reads TGTGCCAGCAGCTACCTCCCCGACAGGGGCTACGAGCAGTACTTC. Its translation: CASSYLPDRGYEQYF.

This clone was seen only a few times. This chain connects TRBV19 to TRBJ1-5; the D gene is possibly TRBD1 (6 bases). Germline CDR1 is LNHDA and CDR2 is SQIVND (reference sequence). The CDR3 loop spans 13 amino acids. The germline V and J ends were trimmed by 3 bases and 7 bases, with 10 bases remaining between them. In DNA, the CDR3 is TGTGCCAGTAGTATCCAGGGGTGGCAGCCCCAGCATTTT. Its protein product is CASSIQGWQPQHF.

The V and J genes are TRBV4-1 and TRBJ2-5, with a tentative D call TRBD2 (6 bases). The CDR3 loop spans 17 amino acids. V lost 1 base, J lost 3 bases, and 18 bases lay in between. CDR1 is MGHRA, CDR2 YSYEKL, per germline. The CDR3 loop is CASSQGDWMTGEETQYF. The CDR3, as DNA: TGCGCCAGCAGCCAAGGGGACTGGATGACGGGAGAAGAGACCCAGTACTTC.

The chain couples TRBV2 to TRBJ1-5; unclear D gene. Germline V gene lookup returns CDR1 SNHLY and CDR2 FYNNEI. The ends were cut back, 2 bases at V and 4 bases at J, with 12 bases in the middle. This CDR3 region has 15 residues. The CDR3 region is CASSELIHPNQPQHF. The CDR3 DNA reads TGTGCCAGCAGTGAATTAATACATCCAAATCAGCCCCAGCATTTT.

This clone appeared once. V and J are TRBV3-1 (or the pseudogene TRBV3-2) and TRBJ2-1; D possibly corresponds to TRBD2 (7 bases). Germline assignment: CDR1 LGHDT and CDR2 YNNKEL (reference sequence). This CDR3 region has 16 residues. V was shortened by 5 bases and J by 7 bases, with 21 bases between the two germline ends. Written as DNA, the CDR3 is TGTGCCAGCAGCGGTCAGGGTCGGGGGGCGGATAATGAGCAGTTCTTC. It yields the protein CASSGQGRGADNEQFF.

The chain links TRBV19 to TRBJ2-3; 12 bases are shared with TRBD2. Germline V gene sequence: CDR1 LNHDA, CDR2 SQIVND (reference sequence). The CDR3 consists of 17 residues. The V gene end was trimmed by 4 bases and the J gene end by 0 bases; junction bases not matched to a gene: 5. CDR3 protein: CASSTGLAGSSTDTQYF. In DNA, the CDR3 is TGTGCCAGTAGTACAGGACTAGCGGGGTCTAGCACAGATACGCAGTATTTT.

This clone was seen a single time. The rearrangement joins TRBV9 to TRBJ2-3; 9 bases are a match to TRBD1. The germline V gene encodes CDR1 SGDLS and CDR2 YYNGEE. The CDR3 covers 17 residues. Germline trimming cut 0 bases from V and 6 bases from J; bases unmatched to any gene: 11. This CDR3 reads CASSVAGGQGQSDTQYF. CDR3 coding DNA: TGTGCCAGCAGCGTAGCTGGGGGACAGGGCCAATCGGATACGCAGTATTTT.

This chain connects TRBV6-2 or TRBV6-3 to TRBJ2-7; D may be TRBD1 (5 bases). Germline V gene data show CDR1 as MNHEY and CDR2 as SVGEGT. The CDR3 has 13 residues. The germline V and J ends were trimmed by 4 bases and 4 bases, with 11 bases remaining between them. CDR3 DNA sequence: TGTGCCAGCAGTTCGGCAGGGTCATACGAGCAGTACTTC. Translated, it gives CASSSAGSYEQYF.

The V and J genes are TRBV28 and TRBJ1-1; D is perhaps TRBD1 (6 bases). The germline CDR1 and CDR2 sequences are MDHEN and SYDVKM. The CDR3 extends over 16 amino acids. Trimming took 2 bases from V and 0 from J, leaving 13 bases between them. The CDR3 bases are TGTGCCAGCAGTTTAGTGGGGACACCGATGAACACTGAAGCTTTCTTT. Translation: CASSLVGTPMNTEAFF.

The J gene is TRBJ2-3, the V gene TRBV6-6, with TRBD2 as a possible D gene (5 bases). V was pared by 6 bases and J by 7 bases, with 11 bases between. The CDR3 runs 12 residues. CDR1 and CDR2 (germline): MNHNY, SVGAGI (reference sequence). CDR3 amino acids: CASSPRGHTQYF. In nucleotides, the CDR3 is TGTGCCAGCAGCCCCCGGGGTCATACGCAGTATTTT.